This record concerns one T cell receptor (beta chain) sequence. The sample originates from a study of blood T cell repertoires in COVID-19. Study-wide background: Samples came from the United States, Italy and Spain, spanning acute and convalescent COVID-19. The analysed material was cDNA or gDNA that came from T cells, B-cell-depleted T cells, or PBMCs.

CDR1 and CDR2 (germline): SGHAT, FQNNGV. Trimming at V came to 5 bases and at J to 4 bases, leaving 6 bases not matched to a gene. The CDR3 totals 15 residues. Original methodology: Amplification of reference gene primers provided the estimated nucleated cell counts. Generated by immunoSEQ multiplex PCR, the TCRdb table keeps only in-frame clones and is missing some. V and J calls and clone size are given by that table; D and trimming were obtained from the DNA. In the table there are roughly 46,000 clones, 84% of which are singletons. The sequencing input was peripheral blood. The chain has TRBV11-2 and TRBJ2-3; 10 bases match TRBD1. The clonotype was recovered from a man between 60 and 75 years old with acute or convalescent COVID-19. The chain's CDR3 is CASSVTGGRSDTQYF. CDR3 bases: TGTGCCAGCAGCGTGACAGGGGGCAGGTCAGATACGCAGTATTTT. Full variable domain (missing parts from reference TRBV11-2 and TRBJ2-3): EAGVAQSPRYKIIEKRQSVAFWCNPISGHATLYWYQQILGQGPKLLIQFQNNGVVDDSQLPKDRFSAERLKGVDSTLKIQPAKLEDSAVYLCASSVTGGRSDTQYFGPGTRLTVL.